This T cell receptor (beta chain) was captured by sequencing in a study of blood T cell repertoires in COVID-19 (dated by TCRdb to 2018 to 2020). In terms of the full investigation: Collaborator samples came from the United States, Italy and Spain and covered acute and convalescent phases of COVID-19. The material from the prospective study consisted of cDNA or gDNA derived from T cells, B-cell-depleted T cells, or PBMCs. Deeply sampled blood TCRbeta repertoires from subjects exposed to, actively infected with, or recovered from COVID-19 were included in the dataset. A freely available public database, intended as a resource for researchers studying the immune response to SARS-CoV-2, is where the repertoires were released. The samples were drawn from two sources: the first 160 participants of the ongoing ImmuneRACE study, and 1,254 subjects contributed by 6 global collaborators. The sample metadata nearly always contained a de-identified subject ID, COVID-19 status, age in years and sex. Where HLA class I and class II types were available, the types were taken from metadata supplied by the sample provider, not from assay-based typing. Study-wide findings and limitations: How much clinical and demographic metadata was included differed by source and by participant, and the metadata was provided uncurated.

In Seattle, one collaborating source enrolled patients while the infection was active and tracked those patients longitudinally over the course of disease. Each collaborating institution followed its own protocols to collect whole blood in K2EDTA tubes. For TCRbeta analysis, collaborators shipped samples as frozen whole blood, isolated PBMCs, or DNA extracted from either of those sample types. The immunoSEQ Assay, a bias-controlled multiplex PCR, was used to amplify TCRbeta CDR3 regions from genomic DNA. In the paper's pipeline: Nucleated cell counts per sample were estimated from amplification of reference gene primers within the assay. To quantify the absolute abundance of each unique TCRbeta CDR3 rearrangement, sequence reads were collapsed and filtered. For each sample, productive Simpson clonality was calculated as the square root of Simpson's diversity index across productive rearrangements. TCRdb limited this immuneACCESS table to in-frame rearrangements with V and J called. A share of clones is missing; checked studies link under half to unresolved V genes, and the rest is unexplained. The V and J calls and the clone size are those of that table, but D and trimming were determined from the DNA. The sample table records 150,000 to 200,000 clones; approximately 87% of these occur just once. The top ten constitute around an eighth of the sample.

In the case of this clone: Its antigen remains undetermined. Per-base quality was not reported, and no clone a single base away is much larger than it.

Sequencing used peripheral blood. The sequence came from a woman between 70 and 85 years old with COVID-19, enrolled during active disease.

In nucleotide form, the sequence is TGTGCCAGCAGCCAAGTGTTTGGTAGCACCGGGGAGCTGTTTTTT. This gives the protein CASSQVFGSTGELFF. The chain is assembled from TRBV3-1 (or the pseudogene TRBV3-2) and TRBJ2-2, with the D gene not confidently named. CDR1 and CDR2 are read off the germline V gene (reference sequence) as LGHDT and YNNKEL. There are 15 amino acids in the CDR3, from cysteine to phenylalanine inclusive. CDR3 DNA only is kept here, 45 bases in frame from base 1. V lost 1 base and J lost 4 bases; the stretch between them is 10 bases long.